The subject of this entry is one T cell receptor beta chain. The antigen is unknown. One end of the junction varies from germline; a read error may be responsible. Starting from 500 ng of total RNA, TCR beta cDNA was produced with a primer in the constant region. Modified slightly, ARM-PCR produced TCR beta libraries over three nested multiplex PCR rounds. A C-beta reverse primer and TRBV1-TRBV30 forward primers served in each of the first two PCR rounds, at 10 cycles apiece. TCRdb ran MiXCR on the multiplex PCR reads and lists one entry per CDR3 protein. The sample has under 130,000 distinct CDR3 sequences, 80% to 85% seen once; the top ten hold about 20%. This sample is drawn from a study of tumor-infiltrating lymphocytes in primary liver carcinoma. Study-level background: Samples produced roughly 3.5 to 7.5 million productive TCRbeta reads, comparable across tissue types.

This CDR3 comprises 15 residues. Per germline, CDR1 MDHEN and CDR2 SYDVKM. Bulk tissue was left unsorted, and RNA and DNA were co-extracted from 20-30 mg of it. No patient had received treatment, and all had chronic HBV infection. Each tumor specimen held more than 80% viable tumor cells. Findings and caveats of the study: The difference in top-250-clone fraction between tumors and blood was significant, favoring tumors (p = 0.039).

The chain carries TRBV28 and TRBJ1-6, with D perhaps matching TRBD1 (6 bases). The sequencing sample was made of liver tumor tissue from sampling region 3. Subset indicated: tumor region T3, left-lateral pole. This receptor was identified in a man aged 40-49 years with primary liver carcinoma and hepatitis B virus infection. This chain's CDR3 is CSSSHGTIGNSPLHF. In DNA, the CDR3 is TGTTCCAGCAGTCATGGGACAATTGGAAATTCACCCCTCCACTTT.